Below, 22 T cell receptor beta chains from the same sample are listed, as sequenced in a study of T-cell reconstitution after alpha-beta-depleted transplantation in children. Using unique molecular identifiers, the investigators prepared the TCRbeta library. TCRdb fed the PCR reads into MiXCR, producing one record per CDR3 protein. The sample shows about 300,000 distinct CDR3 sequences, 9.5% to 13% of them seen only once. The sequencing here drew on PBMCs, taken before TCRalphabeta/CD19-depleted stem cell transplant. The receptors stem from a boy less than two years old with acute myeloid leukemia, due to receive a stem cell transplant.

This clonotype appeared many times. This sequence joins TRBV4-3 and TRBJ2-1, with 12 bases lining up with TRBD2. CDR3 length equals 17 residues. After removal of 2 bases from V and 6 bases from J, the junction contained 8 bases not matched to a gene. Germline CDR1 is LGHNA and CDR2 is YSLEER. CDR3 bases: TGCGCCAGCAGCCAAAACTCACTAGCGGGAGGCGTCAATGAGCAGTTCTTC. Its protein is CASSQNSLAGGVNEQFF.

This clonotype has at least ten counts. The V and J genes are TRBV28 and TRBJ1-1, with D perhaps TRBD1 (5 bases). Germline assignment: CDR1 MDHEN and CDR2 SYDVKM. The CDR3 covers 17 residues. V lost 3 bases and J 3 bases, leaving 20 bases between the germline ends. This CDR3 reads CASSFPGTLVEDTEAFF. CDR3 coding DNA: TGTGCCAGCAGTTTCCCCGGGACCCTCGTGGAGGACACTGAAGCTTTCTTT.

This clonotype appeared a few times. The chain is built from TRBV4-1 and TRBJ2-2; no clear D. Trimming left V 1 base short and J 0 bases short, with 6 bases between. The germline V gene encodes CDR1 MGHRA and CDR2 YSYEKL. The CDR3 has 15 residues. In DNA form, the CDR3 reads TGCGCCAGCAGCCAAGCGGTTGCGAACACCGGGGAGCTGTTTTTT. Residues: CASSQAVANTGELFF.

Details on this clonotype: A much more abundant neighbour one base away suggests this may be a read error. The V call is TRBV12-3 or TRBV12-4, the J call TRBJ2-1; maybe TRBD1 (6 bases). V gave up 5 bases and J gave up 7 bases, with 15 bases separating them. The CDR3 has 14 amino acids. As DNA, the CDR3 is TGTGCCAGCAGTAAGAGGGGGAGTAGTAATGAGCAGTTCTTC. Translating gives CASSKRGSSNEQFF.

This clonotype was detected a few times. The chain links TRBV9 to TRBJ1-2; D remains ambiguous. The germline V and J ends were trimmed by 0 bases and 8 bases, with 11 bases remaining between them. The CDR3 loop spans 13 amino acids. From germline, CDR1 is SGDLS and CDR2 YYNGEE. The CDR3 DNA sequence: TGTGCCAGCAGCGTAGAGCCGGTCGAGGGCTACACCTTC. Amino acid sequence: CASSVEPVEGYTF.

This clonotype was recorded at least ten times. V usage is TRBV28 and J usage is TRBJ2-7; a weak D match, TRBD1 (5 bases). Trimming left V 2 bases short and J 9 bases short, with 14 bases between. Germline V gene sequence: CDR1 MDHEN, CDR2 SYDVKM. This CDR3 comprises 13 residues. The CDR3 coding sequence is TGTGCCAGCAGTTTAAGGGGTTGGGGTCGGCAGTACTTC. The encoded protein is CASSLRGWGRQYF. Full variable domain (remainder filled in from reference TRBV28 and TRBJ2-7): DVKVTQSSRYLVKRTGEKVFLECVQDMDHENMFWYRQDPGLGLRLIYFSYDVKMKEKGDIPEGYSVSREKKERFSLILESASTNQTSMYLCASSLRGWGRQYFGPGTRLTVT.

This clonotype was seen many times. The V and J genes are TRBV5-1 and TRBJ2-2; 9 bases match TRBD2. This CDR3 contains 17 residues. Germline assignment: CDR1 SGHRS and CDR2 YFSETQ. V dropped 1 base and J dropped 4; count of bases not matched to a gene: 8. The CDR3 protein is CASSLNIAGGPTGELFF. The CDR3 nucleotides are TGCGCCAGCAGCTTGAATATCGCGGGAGGGCCCACCGGGGAGCTGTTTTTT.

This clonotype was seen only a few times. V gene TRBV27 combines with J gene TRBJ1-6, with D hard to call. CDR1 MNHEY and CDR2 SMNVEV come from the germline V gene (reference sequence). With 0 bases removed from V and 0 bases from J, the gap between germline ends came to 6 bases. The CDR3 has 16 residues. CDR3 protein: CASSLSWSSYNSPLHF. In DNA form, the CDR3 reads TGTGCCAGCAGTTTATCCTGGAGCTCCTATAATTCACCCCTCCACTTT.

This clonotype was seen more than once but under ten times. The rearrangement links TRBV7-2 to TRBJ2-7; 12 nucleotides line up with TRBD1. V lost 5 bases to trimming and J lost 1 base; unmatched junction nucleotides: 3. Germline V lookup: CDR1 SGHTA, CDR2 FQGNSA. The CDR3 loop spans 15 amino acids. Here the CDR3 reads CASSRGQGASYEQYF. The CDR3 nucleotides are TGTGCCAGCAGCCGGGGACAGGGGGCGTCCTACGAGCAGTACTTC.

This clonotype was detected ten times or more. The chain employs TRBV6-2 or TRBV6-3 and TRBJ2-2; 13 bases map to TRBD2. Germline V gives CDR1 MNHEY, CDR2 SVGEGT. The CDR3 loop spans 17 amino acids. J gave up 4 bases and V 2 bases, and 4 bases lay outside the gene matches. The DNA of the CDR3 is TGTGCCAGCAGTTACGGGACTAGCGGGATCGTCACCGGGGAGCTGTTTTTT. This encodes CASSYGTSGIVTGELFF.

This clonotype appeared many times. CDR3 bases: TGTGCCAGCAGTTACTCGGAGCGGGAGGGGCAGGATACGCAGTATTTT. It encodes CASSYSEREGQDTQYF. This sequence joins TRBV6-5 and TRBJ2-3; 10 bases line up with TRBD2. J gave up 6 bases and V 0 bases, and 6 bases lay outside the gene matches. The CDR3 runs 16 residues. From germline, CDR1 is MNHEY and CDR2 SVGAGI.

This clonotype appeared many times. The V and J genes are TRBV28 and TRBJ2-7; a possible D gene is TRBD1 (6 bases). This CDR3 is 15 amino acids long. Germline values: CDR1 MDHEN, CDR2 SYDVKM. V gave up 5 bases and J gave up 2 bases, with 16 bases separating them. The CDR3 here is CASSLTGILTYEQYF. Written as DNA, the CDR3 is TGTGCCAGCAGTCTCACAGGGATACTCACCTACGAGCAGTACTTC. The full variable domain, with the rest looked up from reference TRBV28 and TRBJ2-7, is DVKVTQSSRYLVKRTGEKVFLECVQDMDHENMFWYRQDPGLGLRLIYFSYDVKMKEKGDIPEGYSVSREKKERFSLILESASTNQTSMYLCASSLTGILTYEQYFGPGTRLTVT.

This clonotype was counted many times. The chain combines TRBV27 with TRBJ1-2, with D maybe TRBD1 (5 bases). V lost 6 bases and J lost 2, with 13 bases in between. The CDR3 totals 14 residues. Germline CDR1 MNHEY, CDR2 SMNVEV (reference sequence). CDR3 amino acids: CASRVGTANYGYTF. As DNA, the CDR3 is TGTGCCAGCAGAGTCGGGACCGCCAACTATGGCTACACCTTC.

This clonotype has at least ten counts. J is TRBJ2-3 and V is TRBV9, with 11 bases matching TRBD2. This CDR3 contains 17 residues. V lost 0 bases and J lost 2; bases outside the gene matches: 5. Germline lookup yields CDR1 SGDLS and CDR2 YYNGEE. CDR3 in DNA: TGTGCCAGCAGCGTAGGGGGACTAGCGGCGCTCACAGATACGCAGTATTTT. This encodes CASSVGGLAALTDTQYF.

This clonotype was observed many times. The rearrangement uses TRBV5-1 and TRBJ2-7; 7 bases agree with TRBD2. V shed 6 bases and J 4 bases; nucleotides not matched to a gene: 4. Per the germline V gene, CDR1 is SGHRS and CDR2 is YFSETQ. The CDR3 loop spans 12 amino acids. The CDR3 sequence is CASILGGYEQYF. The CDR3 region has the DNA TGCGCCAGCATCCTGGGGGGGTACGAGCAGTACTTC.

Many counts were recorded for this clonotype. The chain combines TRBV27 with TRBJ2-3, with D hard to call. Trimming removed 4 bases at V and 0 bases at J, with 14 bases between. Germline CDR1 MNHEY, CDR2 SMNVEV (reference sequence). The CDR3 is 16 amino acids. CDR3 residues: CASSYLVEASTDTQYF. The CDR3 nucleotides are TGTGCCAGCAGTTATCTAGTAGAGGCTAGCACAGATACGCAGTATTTT.

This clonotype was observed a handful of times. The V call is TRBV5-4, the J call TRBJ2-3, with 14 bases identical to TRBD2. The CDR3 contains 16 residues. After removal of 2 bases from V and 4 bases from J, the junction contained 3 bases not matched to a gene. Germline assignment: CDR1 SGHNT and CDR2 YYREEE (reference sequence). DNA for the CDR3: TGTGCCAGCAGCTTTCTGACTAGCGGGGGGGCAGATACGCAGTATTTT. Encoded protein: CASSFLTSGGADTQYF.

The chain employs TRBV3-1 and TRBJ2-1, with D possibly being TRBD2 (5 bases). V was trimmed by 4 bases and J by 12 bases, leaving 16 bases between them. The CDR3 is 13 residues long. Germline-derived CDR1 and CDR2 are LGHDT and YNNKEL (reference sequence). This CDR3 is CASSPGNPSGQFF. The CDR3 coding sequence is TGTGCCAGCAGCCCGGGGAATCCCTCAGGGCAGTTCTTC.

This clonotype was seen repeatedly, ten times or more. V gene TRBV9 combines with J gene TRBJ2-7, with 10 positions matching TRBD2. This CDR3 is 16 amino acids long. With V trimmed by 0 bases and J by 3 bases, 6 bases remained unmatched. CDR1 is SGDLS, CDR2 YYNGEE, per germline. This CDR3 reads CASSVEGLAGGYEQYF. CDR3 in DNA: TGTGCCAGCAGCGTAGAGGGTTTAGCGGGGGGCTACGAGCAGTACTTC.

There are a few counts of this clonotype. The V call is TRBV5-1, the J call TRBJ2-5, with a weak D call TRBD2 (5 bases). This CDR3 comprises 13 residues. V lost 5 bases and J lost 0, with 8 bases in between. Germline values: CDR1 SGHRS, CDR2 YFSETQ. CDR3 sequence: CASSWEYQETQYF. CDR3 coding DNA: TGCGCCAGCAGTTGGGAGTACCAAGAGACCCAGTACTTC.

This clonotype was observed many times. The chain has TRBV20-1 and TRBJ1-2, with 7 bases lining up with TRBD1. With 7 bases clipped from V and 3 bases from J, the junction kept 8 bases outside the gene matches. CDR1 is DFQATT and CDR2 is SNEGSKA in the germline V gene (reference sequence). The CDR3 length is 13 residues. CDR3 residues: CSGPGGLDYGYTF. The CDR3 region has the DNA TGCAGTGGCCCAGGGGGGCTAGACTATGGCTACACCTTC.

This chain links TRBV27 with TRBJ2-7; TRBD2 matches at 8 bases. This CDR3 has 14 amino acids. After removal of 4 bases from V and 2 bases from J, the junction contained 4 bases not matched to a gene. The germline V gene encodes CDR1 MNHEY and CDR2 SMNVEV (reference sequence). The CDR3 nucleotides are TGTGCCAGCAGTTCTAGCGGGTCGCCCTACGAGCAGTACTTC. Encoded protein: CASSSSGSPYEQYF.